These T cell receptor beta chains were read from a single sample in a study of cytomegalovirus exposure and HLA in healthy donors. The assay was immunoSEQ multiplex PCR, and TCRdb's table has in-frame clones only and misses some. This table holds about 110,000 clones, approximately 80% found once. The sequenced material came from PBMCs. These receptors came from a woman in her twenties or thirties in good health and CMV-seronegative. Both conserved end residues are trimmed from each CDR3. D genes are given only for firm matches.

D gene | V gene | CDR3 length | CDR3 protein
NA | TRBV18 | 11 | ASSLRGKETQY
NA | TRBV15 | 15 | ATSTPGVRGNDYGYT
NA | TRBV9 | 13 | ASSGQGRNTGELF
NA | TRBV30 | 10 | AWSVGGVGYT
NA | TRBV7-2 | 9 | ASRLGGEQF
NA | TRBV11-2 | 13 | ASSLGRGSTDTQY
NA | TRBV28 | 12 | ASSKNQGQETQY
NA | TRBV6-5 | 11 | ASSYPPGVEAF
NA | TRBV7-8 | 15 | ASSFLGGPGSYNEQF
TRBD2 | TRBV19 | 13 | ASSMGGLARETQY
NA | TRBV2 | 12 | ASSVGRSTDTQY
NA | TRBV6-1 | 9 | ASTGFYEQY